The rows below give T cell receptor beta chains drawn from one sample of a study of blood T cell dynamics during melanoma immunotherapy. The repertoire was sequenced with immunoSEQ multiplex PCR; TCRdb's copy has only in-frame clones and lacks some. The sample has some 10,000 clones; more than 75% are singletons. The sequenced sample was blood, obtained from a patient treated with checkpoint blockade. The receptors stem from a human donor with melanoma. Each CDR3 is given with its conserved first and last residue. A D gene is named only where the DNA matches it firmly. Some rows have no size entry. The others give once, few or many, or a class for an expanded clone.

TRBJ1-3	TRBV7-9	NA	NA	CASSLGGDGNTIYF	TGTGCCAGCAGCTTAGGAGGGGATGGAAACACCATATATTTT
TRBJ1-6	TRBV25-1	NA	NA	CASSETTGLPLHF	TGTGCCAGCAGCGAGACCACGGGGCTCCCCCTCCACTTT
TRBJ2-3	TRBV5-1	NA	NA	CASSLGGPRTDTQYF	TGCGCCAGCAGCTTGGGGGGGCCGCGCACAGATACGCAGTATTTT
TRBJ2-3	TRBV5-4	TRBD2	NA	CASSLASLAGAQYF	TGTGCCAGCAGCTTGGCGTCACTAGCGGGGGCGCAGTATTTT
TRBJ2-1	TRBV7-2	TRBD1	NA	CASSLVGQGIDEQFF	TGTGCCAGCAGCTTAGTGGGACAGGGGATCGATGAGCAGTTCTTC
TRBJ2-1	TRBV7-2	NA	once	CASSQTGGSSYNEQFF	TGTGCCAGCAGCCAGACAGGCGGGAGCTCCTACAATGAGCAGTTCTTC
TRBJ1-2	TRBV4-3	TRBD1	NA	CASSQDLGARGAYGYTF	TGCGCCAGCAGCCAAGATCTTGGGGCCAGGGGGGCTTATGGCTACACCTTC
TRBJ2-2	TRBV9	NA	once	CASSVFTGSGELFF	TGTGCCAGCAGCGTGTTCACAGGGAGCGGGGAGCTGTTTTTT
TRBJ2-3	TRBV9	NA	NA	CASSTLGSTDTQYF	TGTGCCAGCAGCACGTTGGGCAGCACAGATACGCAGTATTTT
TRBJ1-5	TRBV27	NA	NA	CASSLSGGFNQPQHF	TGTGCCAGCAGTTTATCCGGGGGGTTCAATCAGCCCCAGCATTTT
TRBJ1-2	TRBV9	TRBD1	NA	CASSSRSDRDSGYTF	TGTGCCAGCAGCTCACGATCGGACAGGGATAGCGGCTACACCTTC
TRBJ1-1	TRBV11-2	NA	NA	CASSLAPSGEAFF	TGTGCCAGCAGCTTAGCCCCCTCGGGTGAAGCTTTCTTT
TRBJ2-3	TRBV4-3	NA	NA	CASSQELGDTQYF	TGCGCCAGCAGCCAAGAGTTGGGAGATACGCAGTATTTT